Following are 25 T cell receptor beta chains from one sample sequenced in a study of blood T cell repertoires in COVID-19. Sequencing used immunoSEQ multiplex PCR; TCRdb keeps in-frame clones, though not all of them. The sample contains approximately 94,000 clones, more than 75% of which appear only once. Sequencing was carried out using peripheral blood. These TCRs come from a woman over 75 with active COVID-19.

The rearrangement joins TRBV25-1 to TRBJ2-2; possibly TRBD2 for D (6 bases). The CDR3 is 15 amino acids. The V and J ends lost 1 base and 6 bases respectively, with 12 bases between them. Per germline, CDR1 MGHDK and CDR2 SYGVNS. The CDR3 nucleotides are TGTGCCAGCAGTGAATGGAGGGCCGGCGCCGGGGAGCTGTTTTTT. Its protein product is CASSEWRAGAGELFF.

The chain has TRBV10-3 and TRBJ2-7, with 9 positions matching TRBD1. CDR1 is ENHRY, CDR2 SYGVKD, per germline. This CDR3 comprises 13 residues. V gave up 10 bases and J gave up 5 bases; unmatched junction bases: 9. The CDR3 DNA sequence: TGTGCCACCCGGACAGGGGAAGATAACGAGCAGTACTTC. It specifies CATRTGEDNEQYF.

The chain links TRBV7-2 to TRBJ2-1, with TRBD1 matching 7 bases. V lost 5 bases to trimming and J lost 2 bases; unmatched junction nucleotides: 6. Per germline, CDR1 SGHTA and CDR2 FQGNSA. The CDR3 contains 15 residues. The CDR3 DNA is TGTGCCAGCAGCATTCGACAGGGCGCCTACAATGAGCAGTTCTTC. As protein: CASSIRQGAYNEQFF.

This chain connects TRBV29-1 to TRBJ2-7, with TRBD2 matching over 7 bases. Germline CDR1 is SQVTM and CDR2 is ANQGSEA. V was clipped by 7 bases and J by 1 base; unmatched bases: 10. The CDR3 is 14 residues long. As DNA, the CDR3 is TGCAGCGCGCAAACGTCTAGCGGTTCCTACGAGCAGTACTTC. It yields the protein CSAQTSSGSYEQYF.

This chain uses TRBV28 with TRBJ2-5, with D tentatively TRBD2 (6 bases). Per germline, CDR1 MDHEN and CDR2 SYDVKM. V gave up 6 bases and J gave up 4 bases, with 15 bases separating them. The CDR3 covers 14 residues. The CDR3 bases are TGTGCCAGCAGACCCGGAGGGGTCGGAGAGACCCAGTACTTC. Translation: CASRPGGVGETQYF.

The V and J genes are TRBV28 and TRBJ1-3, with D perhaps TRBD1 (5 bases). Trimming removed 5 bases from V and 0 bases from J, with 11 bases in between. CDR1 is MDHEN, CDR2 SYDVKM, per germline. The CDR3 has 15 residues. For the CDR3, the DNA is TGTGCCAGCAGTCTGACAGAGAGCTCTGGAAACACCATATATTTT. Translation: CASSLTESSGNTIYF.

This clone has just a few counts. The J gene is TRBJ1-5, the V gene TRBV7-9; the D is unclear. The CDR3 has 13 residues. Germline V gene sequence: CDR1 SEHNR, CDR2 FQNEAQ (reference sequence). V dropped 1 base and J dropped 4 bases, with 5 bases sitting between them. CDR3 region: CASSLDGNQPQHF. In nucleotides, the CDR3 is TGTGCCAGCAGCTTAGACGGGAATCAGCCCCAGCATTTT.

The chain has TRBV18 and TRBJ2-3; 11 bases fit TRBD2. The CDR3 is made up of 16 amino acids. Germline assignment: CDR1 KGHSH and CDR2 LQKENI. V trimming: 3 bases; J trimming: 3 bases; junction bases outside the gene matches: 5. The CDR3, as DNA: TGTGCCAGCTCACCGGGGCTAGCGGGAGGTACAGATACGCAGTATTTT. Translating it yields CASSPGLAGGTDTQYF.

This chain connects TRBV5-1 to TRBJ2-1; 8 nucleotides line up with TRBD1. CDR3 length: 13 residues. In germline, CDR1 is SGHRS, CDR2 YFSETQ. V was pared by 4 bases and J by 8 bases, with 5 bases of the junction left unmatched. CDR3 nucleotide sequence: TGCGCCAGCAGCCCGGACAGGGCCCATGAGCAGTTCTTC. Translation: CASSPDRAHEQFF.

The CDR3 sequence is CASSTTGSTGELFF. DNA of the CDR3: TGTGCCAGCAGTACGACAGGGAGCACCGGGGAGCTGTTTTTT. The V and J genes are TRBV2 and TRBJ2-2, with TRBD1 matching over 7 bases. The CDR3 is made up of 14 amino acids. Germline V gene lookup returns CDR1 SNHLY and CDR2 FYNNEI. With 5 bases clipped from V and 4 bases from J, the junction kept 4 bases outside the gene matches. The full variable domain, with the rest looked up from reference TRBV2 and TRBJ2-2, is EPEVTQTPSHQVTQMGQEVILRCVPISNHLYFYWYRQILGQKVEFLVSFYNNEISEKSEIFDDQFSVERPDGSNFTLKIRSTKLEDSAMYFCASSTTGSTGELFFGEGSRLTVL.

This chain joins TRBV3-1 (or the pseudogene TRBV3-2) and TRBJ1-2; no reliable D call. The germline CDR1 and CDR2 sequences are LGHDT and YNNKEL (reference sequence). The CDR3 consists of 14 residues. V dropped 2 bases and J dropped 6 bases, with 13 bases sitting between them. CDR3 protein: CASSQRRSSDGYTF. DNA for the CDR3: TGTGCCAGCAGCCAAAGGAGGAGTAGTGATGGCTACACCTTC.

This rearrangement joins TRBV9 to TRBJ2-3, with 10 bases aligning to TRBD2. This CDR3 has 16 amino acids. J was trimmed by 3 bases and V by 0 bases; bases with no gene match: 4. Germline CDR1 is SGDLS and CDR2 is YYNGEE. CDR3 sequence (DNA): TGTGCCAGCAGCGTAGGAGCGGGAGGGCCGACAGATACGCAGTATTTT. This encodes CASSVGAGGPTDTQYF.

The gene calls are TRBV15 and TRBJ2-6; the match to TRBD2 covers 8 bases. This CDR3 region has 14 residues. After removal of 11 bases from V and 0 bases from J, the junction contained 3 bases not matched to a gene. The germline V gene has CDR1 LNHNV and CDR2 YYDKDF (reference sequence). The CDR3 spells CAAGGTSGANVLTF. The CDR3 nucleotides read TGTGCCGCGGGAGGAACCTCTGGGGCCAACGTCCTGACTTTC.

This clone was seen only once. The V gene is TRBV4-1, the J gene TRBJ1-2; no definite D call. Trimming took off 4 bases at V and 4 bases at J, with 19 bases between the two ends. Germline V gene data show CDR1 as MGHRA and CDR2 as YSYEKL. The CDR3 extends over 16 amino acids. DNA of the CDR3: TGCGCCAGCAGCCTTCCCCTGCGGCAAGACGCCTATGGCTACACCTTC. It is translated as CASSLPLRQDAYGYTF.

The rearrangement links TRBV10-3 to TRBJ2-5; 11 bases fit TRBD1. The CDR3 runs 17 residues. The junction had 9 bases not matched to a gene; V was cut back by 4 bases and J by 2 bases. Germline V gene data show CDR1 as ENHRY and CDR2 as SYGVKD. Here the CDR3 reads CAISATPGQGGQETQYF. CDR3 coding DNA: TGTGCCATCAGTGCTACCCCGGGACAGGGGGGACAAGAGACCCAGTACTTC.

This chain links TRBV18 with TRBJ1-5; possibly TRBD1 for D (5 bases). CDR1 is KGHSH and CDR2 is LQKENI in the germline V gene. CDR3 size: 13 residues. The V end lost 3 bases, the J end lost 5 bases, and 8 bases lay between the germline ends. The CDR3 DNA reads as TGTGCCAGCTCACCTCGGGGGGATCAGCCCCAGCATTTT. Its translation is CASSPRGDQPQHF. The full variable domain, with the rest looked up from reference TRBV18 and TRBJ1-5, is NAGVMQNPRHLVRRRGQEARLRCSPMKGHSHVYWYRQLPEEGLKFMVYLQKENIIDESGMPKERFSAEFPKEGPSILRIQQVVRGDSAAYFCASSPRGDQPQHFGDGTRLSIL.

CDR3 in DNA: TGTGCCAGTATTGGGACAGGGGCAGTGGGTGGCTACACCTTC. Its protein product is CASIGTGAVGGYTF. The V gene is TRBV19, the J gene TRBJ1-2; TRBD1 matches at 10 bases. CDR3 size: 14 residues. Losses at the gene ends were 7 bases for V and 7 bases for J; bases not matched to a gene: 9. Per the germline V gene, CDR1 is LNHDA and CDR2 is SQIVND (reference sequence).

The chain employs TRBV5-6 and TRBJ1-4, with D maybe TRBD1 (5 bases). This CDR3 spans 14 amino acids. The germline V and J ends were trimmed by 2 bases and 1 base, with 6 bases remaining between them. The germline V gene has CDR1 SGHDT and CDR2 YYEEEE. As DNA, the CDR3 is TGTGCCAGCAGCTTCAGGGAAACTAATGAAAAACTGTTTTTT. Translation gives CASSFRETNEKLFF.

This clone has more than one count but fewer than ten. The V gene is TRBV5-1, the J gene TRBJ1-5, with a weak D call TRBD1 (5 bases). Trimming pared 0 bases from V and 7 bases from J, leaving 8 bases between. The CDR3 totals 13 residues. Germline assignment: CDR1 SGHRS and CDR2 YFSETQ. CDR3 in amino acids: CASSLGAGQPQHF. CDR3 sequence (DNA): TGCGCCAGCAGCTTGGGGGCAGGGCAGCCCCAGCATTTT.

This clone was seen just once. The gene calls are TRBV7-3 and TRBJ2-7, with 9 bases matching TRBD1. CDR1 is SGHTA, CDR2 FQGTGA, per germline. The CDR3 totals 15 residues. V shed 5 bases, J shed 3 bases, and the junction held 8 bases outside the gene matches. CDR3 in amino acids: CASSPAGTGRYEQYF. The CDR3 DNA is TGTGCCAGCAGCCCGGCCGGGACAGGGCGCTACGAGCAGTACTTC.

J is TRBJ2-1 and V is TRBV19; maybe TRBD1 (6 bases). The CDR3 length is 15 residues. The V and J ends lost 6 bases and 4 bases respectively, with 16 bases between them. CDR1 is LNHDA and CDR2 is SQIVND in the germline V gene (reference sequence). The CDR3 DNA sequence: TGTGCCAGTAGCCTCCTGGGGCAGGGGTACAATGAGCAGTTCTTC. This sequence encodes CASSLLGQGYNEQFF.

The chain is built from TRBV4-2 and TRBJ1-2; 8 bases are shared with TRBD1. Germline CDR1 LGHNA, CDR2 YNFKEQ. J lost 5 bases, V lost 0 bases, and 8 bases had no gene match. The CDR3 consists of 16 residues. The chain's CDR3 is CASSQEGTGNGYGYTF. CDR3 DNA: TGTGCCAGCAGCCAAGAGGGGACAGGTAACGGGTATGGCTACACCTTC.

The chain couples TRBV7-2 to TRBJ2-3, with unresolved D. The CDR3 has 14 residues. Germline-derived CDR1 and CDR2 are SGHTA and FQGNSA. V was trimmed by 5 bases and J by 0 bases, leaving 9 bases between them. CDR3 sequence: CASSPRRSTDTQYF. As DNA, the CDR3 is TGTGCCAGCAGCCCGCGCAGGAGCACAGATACGCAGTATTTT.

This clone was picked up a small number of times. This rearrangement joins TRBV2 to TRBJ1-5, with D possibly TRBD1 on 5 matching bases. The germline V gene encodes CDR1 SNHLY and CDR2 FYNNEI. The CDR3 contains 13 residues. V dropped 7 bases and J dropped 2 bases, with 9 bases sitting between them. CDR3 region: CASKRGGNQPQHF. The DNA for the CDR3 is TGTGCCAGCAAACGGGGGGGCAATCAGCCCCAGCATTTT. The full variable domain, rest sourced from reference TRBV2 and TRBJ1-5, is EPEVTQTPSHQVTQMGQEVILRCVPISNHLYFYWYRQILGQKVEFLVSFYNNEISEKSEIFDDQFSVERPDGSNFTLKIRSTKLEDSAMYFCASKRGGNQPQHFGDGTRLSIL.

Written as DNA, the CDR3 is TGTGCCAGCAGCTTAGCTGGCTCGCATCCCACAGATACGCAGTATTTT. This encodes CASSLAGSHPTDTQYF. The chain recombines TRBV7-8 with TRBJ2-3; no clear D. The V and J ends lost 0 bases and 2 bases respectively, with 12 bases between them. CDR3 length: 16 residues. Germline V lookup: CDR1 SGHVS, CDR2 FQNEAQ.